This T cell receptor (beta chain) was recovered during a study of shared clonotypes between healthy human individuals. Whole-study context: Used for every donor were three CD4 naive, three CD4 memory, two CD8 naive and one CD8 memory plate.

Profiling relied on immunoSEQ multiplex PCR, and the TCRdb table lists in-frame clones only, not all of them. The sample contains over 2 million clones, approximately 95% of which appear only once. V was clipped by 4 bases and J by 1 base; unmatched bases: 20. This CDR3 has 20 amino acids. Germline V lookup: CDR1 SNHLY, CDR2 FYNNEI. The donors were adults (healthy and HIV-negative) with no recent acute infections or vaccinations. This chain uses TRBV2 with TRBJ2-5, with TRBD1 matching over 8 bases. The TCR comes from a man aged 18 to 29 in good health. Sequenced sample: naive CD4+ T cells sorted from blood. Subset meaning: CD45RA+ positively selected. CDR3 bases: TGTGCCAGCAGTGTAATTACGTTTCCCCCCGGGACAGGTCTCCAAGAGACCCAGTACTTC. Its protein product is CASSVITFPPGTGLQETQYF.